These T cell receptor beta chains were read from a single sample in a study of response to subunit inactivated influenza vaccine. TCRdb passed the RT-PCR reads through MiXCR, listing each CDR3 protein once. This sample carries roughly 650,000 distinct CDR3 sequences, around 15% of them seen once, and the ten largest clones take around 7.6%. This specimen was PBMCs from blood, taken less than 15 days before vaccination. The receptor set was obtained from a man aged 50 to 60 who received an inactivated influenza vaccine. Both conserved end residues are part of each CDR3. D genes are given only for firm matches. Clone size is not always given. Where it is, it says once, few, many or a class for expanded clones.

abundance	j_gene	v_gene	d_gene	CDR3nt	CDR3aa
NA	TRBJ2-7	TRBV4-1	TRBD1	TGCGCCAGCAGCCAAGTTTTCCCGGGACAGGGTTCTTACGAGCAGTACTTC	CASSQVFPGQGSYEQYF
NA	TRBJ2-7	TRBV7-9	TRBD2	TGTGCCAGCAGCTCGATGGGACTAGCGGGAGATGAGCAGTACTTC	CASSSMGLAGDEQYF
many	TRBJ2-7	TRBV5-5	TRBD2	TGTGCCAGCAGCCTGGGACTAGCGGAGATCTCCTACGAGCAGTACTTC	CASSLGLAEISYEQYF
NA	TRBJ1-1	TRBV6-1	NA	TGTGCCAGCAGAGCGCCCGGACACTTGAACACTGAAGCTTTCTTT	CASRAPGHLNTEAFF
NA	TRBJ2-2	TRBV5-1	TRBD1	TGCGCCAGCAGACAAACCGGGACAGGGGGCGCCGGGGAGCTGTTTTTT	CASRQTGTGGAGELFF
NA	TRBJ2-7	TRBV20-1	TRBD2	TGCAGTGCTGCGGAACTAGCGGGAGGGCCCTACGAGCAGTACTTC	CSAAELAGGPYEQYF
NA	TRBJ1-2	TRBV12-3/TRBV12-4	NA	TGTGCCAGCAGTCAGGCCCTGGAGTATGGCTACACCTTC	CASSQALEYGYTF
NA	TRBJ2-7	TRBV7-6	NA	TGTGCCAGCAGCTTAGAAGTTGGCAGCCTCTCCTACGAGCAGTACTTC	CASSLEVGSLSYEQYF
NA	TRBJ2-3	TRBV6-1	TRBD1	TGTGCCAGCAGGACCGGGACAGGCTACACTAGCACAGATACGCAGTATTTT	CASRTGTGYTSTDTQYF
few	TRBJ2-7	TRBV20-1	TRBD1	TGCAGTGCCCCCCGGGACAGCTCCTACGAGCAGTACTTC	CSAPRDSSYEQYF
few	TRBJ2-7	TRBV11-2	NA	TGTGCCAGCAGCTTTACAGGTCACGAGCAGTACTTC	CASSFTGHEQYF
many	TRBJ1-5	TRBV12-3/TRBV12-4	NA	TGTGCCAGCAGTCCCAGGGAAAATCAGCCCCAGCATTTT	CASSPRENQPQHF
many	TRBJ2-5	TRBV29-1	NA	TGCAGCGTTGTTGTGGCGGGCGAGACCCAGTACTTC	CSVVVAGETQYF
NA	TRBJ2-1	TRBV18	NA	TGTGCCAGCTCACCACCGGCTAAGTACAATGAGCAGTTCTTC	CASSPPAKYNEQFF
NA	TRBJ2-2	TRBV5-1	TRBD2	TGCGCCAGCAGCTTCAGCGGGAGAGAATCCGGGGAGCTGTTTTTT	CASSFSGRESGELFF
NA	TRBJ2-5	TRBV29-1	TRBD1	TGCAGCGTTGTGCGGACAGGGACGGGCAACTTAGAGACCCAGTACTTC	CSVVRTGTGNLETQYF
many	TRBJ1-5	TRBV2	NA	TGTGCCAGCAGTCGTATCAATCAGCCCCAGCATTTT	CASSRINQPQHF
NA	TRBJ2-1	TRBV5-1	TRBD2	TGCGCCAGCAGTCCTAGCGGGAGGGACTTCAATGAGCAGTTCTTC	CASSPSGRDFNEQFF
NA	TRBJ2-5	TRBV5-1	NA	TGCGCCAGCAGCTTTGACGGTGCACCCGAGACCCAGTACTTC	CASSFDGAPETQYF
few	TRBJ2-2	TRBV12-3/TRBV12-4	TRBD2	TGTGCCAGCAGAGGGACTAGCGGCGCCGGGGAGCTGTTTTTT	CASRGTSGAGELFF
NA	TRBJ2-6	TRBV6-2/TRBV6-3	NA	TGTGCCAGCACCCTCAGGGGCACCGGGGCCAACGTCCTGACTTTC	CASTLRGTGANVLTF
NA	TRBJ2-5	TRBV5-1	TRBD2	TGCGCCAGCAGCCCCTGGACTAGAAAAGAGACCCAGTACTTC	CASSPWTRKETQYF
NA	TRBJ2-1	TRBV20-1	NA	TGCAGTGCTAGAGACGGGAGCGGCATGACGGTCTATGAGCAGTTCTTC	CSARDGSGMTVYEQFF
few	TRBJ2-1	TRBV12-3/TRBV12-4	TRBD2	TGTGCCAGCAGTCCCCGGGAGGGGGAGCAGTTCTTC	CASSPREGEQFF
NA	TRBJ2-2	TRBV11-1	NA	TGTGCCAGCAGCTTAGCACGGGGGACAACCGGGGAGCTGTTTTTT	CASSLARGTTGELFF
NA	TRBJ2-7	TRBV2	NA	TGTGCCAGCAGTGAAAGTCGGGGGCGATACTACGAGCAGTACTTC	CASSESRGRYYEQYF
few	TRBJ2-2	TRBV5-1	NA	TGCGCCAGCACTCTTAAGTCCGGGGAGCTGTTTTTT	CASTLKSGELFF
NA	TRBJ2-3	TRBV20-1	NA	TGCAGTGCTAGTCTATGGGAGAGCACAGATACGCAGTATTTT	CSASLWESTDTQYF
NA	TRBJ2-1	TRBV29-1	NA	TGCAGCGTTGATCGGGGTGAAAACAATGAGCAGTTCTTC	CSVDRGENNEQFF
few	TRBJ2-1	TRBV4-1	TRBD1	TGCGCCAGCCGGGACAGGGAGCGTGAGCAGTTCTTC	CASRDREREQFF
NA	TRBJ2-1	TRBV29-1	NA	TGCAGCGCCACTTTCGACAGTAGCTCCTACAATGAGCAGTTCTTC	CSATFDSSSYNEQFF
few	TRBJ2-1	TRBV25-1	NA	TGTGCCAGCAGTACCACCGGGGGCTTCCTGAATGAGCAGTTCTTC	CASSTTGGFLNEQFF
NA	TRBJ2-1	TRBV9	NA	TGTGCCAGCAGCGTAGGCGGTACCTACAATGAGCAGTTCTTC	CASSVGGTYNEQFF
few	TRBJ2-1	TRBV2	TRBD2	TGTGCCAGCAGTGGCACTAGCGGGAGGGATGGTGAGCAGTTCTTC	CASSGTSGRDGEQFF
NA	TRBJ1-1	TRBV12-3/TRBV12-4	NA	TGTGCCAGCAGTCCCTGGGGGGGCCCGAGGACGAACACTGAAGCTTTCTTT	CASSPWGGPRTNTEAFF
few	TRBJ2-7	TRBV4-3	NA	TGCGCCAGCAGCCAAGTCGTCTATGAGGTTGGGAGGGAGCAGTACTTC	CASSQVVYEVGREQYF
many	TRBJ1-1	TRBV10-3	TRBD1	TGTGCCATCAGTGAGGGCCGGGACAGGGGGAAGACTGAAGCTTTCTTT	CAISEGRDRGKTEAFF
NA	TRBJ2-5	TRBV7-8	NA	TGTGCCAGCAGCTCTACAGGGTTGGAACAAGAGACCCAGTACTTC	CASSSTGLEQETQYF
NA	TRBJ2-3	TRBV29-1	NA	TGCAGCGTTGGGGACCGGTCTAGCACAGATACGCAGTATTTT	CSVGDRSSTDTQYF
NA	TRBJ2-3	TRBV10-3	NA	TGTGCCATCAGTAGGGTCGGCCAGGGGATTGCAGATACGCAGTATTTT	CAISRVGQGIADTQYF
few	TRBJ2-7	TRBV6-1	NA	TGTGCCAGCGAGCCCGGGGCGCGGTCCTTTTACGAGCAGTACTTC	CASEPGARSFYEQYF
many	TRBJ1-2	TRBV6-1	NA	TGTGCCAGCAGTGAAGACGGCTATGGCTACACCTTC	CASSEDGYGYTF
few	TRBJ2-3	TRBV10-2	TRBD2	TGCGCCAGCAGTGAGGGGGCTAGCGGCACGGGCACAGATACGCAGTATTTT	CASSEGASGTGTDTQYF
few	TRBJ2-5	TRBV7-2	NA	TGTGCCAGCAGCTTGTCTACACAAGAGACCCAGTACTTC	CASSLSTQETQYF
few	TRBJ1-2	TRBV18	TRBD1	TGTGCCAGCTCACCCTCCGGGACAGGGGCGAAGTATGGCTACACCTTC	CASSPSGTGAKYGYTF
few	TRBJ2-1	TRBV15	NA	TGTGCCACCAGCAGAGATCGGTTTAGCGGAACCTACAATGAGCAGTTCTTC	CATSRDRFSGTYNEQFF
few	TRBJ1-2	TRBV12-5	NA	TGTGCTAGTGGGCCTTCCGAGGGAAGGACTAACTATGGCTACACCTTC	CASGPSEGRTNYGYTF
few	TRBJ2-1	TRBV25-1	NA	TGTGCCAGCAGTGAATTAGACAGGCCGCTGGGGAATGAGCAGTTCTTC	CASSELDRPLGNEQFF
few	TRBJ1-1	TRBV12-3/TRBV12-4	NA	TGTGCCACATTGGGAAGCTCAGCCCGGAACACTGAAGCTTTCTTT	CATLGSSARNTEAFF
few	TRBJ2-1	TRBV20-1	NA	TGCAGTGCGTCTTATCTAGGGGGGCTCAATGAGCAGTTCTTC	CSASYLGGLNEQFF
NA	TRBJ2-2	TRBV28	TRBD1	TGTGCCAGCAGGGAGGGGACAGGGAGAACCGGGGAGCTGTTTTTT	CASREGTGRTGELFF
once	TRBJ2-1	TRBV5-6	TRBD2	TGTGCCAGCAGACGTACTAGCGGTTCTGCCTACAATGAGCAGTTCTTC	CASRRTSGSAYNEQFF
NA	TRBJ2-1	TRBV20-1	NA	TGCAGTGCTAGAGATCTCGGCGGCAGGGCCTACAATGAGCAGTTCTTC	CSARDLGGRAYNEQFF
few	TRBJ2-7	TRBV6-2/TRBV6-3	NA	TGTGCCAGCAGTTCATGGCAATACGAGCAGTACTTC	CASSSWQYEQYF
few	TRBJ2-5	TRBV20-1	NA	TGCAGTGCTAGGGAGAGAAGGGGGGGGAGGAAGACCCAGTACTTC	CSARERRGGRKTQYF
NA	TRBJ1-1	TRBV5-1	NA	TGCGCCAGCAGCTTGGGGACTCGAAATTGGAACACTGAAGCTTTCTTT	CASSLGTRNWNTEAFF
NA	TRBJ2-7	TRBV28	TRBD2	TGTGCCAGCAGTTTAGGACTAGCCTTCACCTACGAGCAGTACTTC	CASSLGLAFTYEQYF
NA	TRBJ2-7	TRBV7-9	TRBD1	TGTGCCAGCAGCCCCAGGGACAGGGGGCGATTGGAGCAGTACTTC	CASSPRDRGRLEQYF
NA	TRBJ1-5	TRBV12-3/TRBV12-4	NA	TGTGCCAGCAGTTATGGTTGGTATCAGCCCCAGCATTTT	CASSYGWYQPQHF